Described below is a single TCR beta chain sequence and its context. Its antigen is currently unknown. This sample stems from a study of brain T cells in children with intractable seizures. Study-wide results and limits: Pre-surgery blood may have been undersampled, hiding some clones. Viral specificity was inferred only from CDR3 similarity; HCMV serostatus was unknown.

The CDR3 is 17 residues long. The sample's time point: blood from clinic visit 5 months post-surgery; TSC patient then seizure free. Surgery cases with the highest brain T cell transcript signatures were chosen for sequencing. The method was immunoSEQ multiplex PCR; TCRdb's version includes in-frame clones alone and lacks a portion of them. The repertoire has hundreds of thousands of clones, about 93% of them found once; the top ten carry 4.5% to 7%. The chain has TRBV21-1 and TRBJ2-3; whether TRBD2, the table's D call, matches the DNA was not checked. TRBV21-1 constitutes a pseudogene. The source material was peripheral blood, sampled roughly 5 months after surgery. The clonotype was recovered from a boy under three years old with tuberous sclerosis and intractable seizures. The CDR3 reads CASSKVRAGEKIDTQYF. In DNA form, the CDR3 reads TGTGCCAGCAGCAAAGTTAGGGCGGGAGAGAAAATAGATACGCAGTATTTT.